This T cell receptor (beta chain) was identified in a study of T cells after yellow fever vaccination. Study-wide points: One caveat is that FACS-sorted repertoires could contain abundant clonotypes contaminating from the bulk population. It was the secondary response that reached its peak faster, day 5 versus 15, but it was weaker. Among all clonotypes, a small share was observed in both CD4 and CD8 compartments.

The CDR3 sequence is 12 residues long. Trimming shortened V by 3 bases and J by 4 bases, and 6 bases separated the two germline ends. A universal primer site and UMIs were added as TCR cDNA was made by 5'RACE template switching. TCRdb re-derived calls from the 5' RACE reads in MiXCR, one entry per CDR3 protein. Of roughly 500,000 distinct CDR3 sequences in the sample, roughly 19% were seen once. Details on this clonotype: Its matching antigen is unknown.

The rearrangement joins TRBV12-3 or TRBV12-4 to TRBJ2-5; D unresolved. The receptor comes from a man younger than 40 who received the YFV17D yellow fever vaccine. The material was PBMCs, obtained 15 days after the yellow fever booster vaccination. The CDR3 DNA is TGTGCCAGCAGTTTGCAGGCAGAGACCCAGTACTTC. Amino acid sequence: CASSLQAETQYF.